This T cell receptor (beta chain) was captured by sequencing in a study of cytomegalovirus exposure and HLA in healthy donors. Study results and caveats: CMV serostatus was the sole immune exposure information available. In vitro checks showed that a few CMV-associated chains really do target CMV antigens. Both high specificity and high sensitivity reportedly marked the classifier's diagnosis of cytomegalovirus status. Many donors shared some public TCRs, even though most TCR sequences were rare.

PCR employed 60 Vbeta and 13 Jbeta primers. Some clones are missing from TCRdb's copy, which holds only in-frame ones; the method was immunoSEQ multiplex PCR. The table records around 100,000 clones, 75% to 85% of them present only once. Looked up from germline, CDR1 is SNHLY and CDR2 is FYNNEI. The CDR3 consists of 15 residues. V lost 2 bases and J lost 5; bases outside the gene matches: 6. A word on this clone: What it binds is not known.

The sequencing input was PBMCs. This rearrangement joins TRBV2 to TRBJ1-1; 9 bases align to TRBD1. The origin of this receptor is a woman aged 18-30 years in good health and CMV-seropositive. The CDR3 protein is CASSEHRGLGTEAFF. The CDR3 DNA reads as TGTGCCAGCAGTGAACACAGGGGGCTGGGGACTGAAGCTTTCTTT.